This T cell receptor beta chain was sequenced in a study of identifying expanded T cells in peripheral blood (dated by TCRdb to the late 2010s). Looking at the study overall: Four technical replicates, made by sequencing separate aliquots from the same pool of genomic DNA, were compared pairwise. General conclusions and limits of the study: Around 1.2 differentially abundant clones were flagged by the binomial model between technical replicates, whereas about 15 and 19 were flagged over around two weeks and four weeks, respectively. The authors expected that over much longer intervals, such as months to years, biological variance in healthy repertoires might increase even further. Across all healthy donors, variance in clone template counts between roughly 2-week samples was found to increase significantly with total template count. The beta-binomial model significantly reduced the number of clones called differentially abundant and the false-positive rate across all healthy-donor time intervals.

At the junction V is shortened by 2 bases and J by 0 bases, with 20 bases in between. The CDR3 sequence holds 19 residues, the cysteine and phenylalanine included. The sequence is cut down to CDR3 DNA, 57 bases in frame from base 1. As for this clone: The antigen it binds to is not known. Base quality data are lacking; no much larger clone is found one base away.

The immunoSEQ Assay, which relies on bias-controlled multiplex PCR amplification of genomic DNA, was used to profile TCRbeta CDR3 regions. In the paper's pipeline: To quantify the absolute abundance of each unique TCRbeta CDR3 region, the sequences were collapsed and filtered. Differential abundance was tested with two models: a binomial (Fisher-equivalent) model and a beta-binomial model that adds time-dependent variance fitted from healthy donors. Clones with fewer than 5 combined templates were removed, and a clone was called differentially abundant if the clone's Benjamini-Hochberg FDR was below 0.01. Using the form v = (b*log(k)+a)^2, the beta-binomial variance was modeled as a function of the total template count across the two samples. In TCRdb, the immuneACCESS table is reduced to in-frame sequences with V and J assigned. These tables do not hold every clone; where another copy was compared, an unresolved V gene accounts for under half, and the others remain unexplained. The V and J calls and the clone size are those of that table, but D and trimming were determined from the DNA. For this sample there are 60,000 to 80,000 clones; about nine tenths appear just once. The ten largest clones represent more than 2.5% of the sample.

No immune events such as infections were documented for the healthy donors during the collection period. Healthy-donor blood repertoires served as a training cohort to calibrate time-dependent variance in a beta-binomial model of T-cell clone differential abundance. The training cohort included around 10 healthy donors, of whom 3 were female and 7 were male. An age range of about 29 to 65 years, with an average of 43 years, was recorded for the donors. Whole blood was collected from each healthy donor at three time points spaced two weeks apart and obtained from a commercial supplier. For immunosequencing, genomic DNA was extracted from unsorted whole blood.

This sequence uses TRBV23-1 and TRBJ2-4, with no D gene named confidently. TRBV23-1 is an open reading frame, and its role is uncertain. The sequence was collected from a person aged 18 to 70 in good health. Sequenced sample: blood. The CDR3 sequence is CASSQTYYFKVLAKNIQYF. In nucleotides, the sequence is TGCGCCAGCAGTCAAACCTACTACTTCAAGGTACTAGCCAAAAACATTCAGTACTTC.